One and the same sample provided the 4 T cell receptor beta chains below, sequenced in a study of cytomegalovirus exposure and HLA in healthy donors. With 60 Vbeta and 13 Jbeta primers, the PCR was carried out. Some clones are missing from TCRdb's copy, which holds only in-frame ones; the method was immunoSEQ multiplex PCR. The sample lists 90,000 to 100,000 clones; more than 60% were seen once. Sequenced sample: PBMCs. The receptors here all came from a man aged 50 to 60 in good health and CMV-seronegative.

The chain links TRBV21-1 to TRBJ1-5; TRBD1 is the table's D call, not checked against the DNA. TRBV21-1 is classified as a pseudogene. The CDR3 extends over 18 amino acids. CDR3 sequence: CASNSTTRDRGYGQPQHF. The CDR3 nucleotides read TGTGCCAGCAACAGCACTACTAGGGACAGGGGTTACGGTCAGCCCCAGCATTTT.

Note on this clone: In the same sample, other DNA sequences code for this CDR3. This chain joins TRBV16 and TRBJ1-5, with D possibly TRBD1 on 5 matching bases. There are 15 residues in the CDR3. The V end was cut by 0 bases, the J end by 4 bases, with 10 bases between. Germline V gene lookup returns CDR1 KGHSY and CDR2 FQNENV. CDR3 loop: CASSQSGQGNQPQHF. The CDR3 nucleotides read TGTGCCAGCAGCCAATCGGGCCAGGGAAATCAGCCCCAGCATTTT.

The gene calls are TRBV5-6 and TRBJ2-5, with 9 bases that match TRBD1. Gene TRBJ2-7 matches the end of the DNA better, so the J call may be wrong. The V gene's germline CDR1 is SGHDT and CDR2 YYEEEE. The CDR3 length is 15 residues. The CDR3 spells CASSPGTGIAYEQYF. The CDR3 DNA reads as TGTGCCAGCAGCCCGGGGACAGGGATTGCCTACGAGCAGTACTTC.

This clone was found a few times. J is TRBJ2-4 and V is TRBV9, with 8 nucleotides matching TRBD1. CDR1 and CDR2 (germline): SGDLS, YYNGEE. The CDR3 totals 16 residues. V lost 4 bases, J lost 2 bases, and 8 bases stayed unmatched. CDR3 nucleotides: TGTGCCAGCAGCTTGACGACAGGGGTGTCCAAAAACATTCAGTACTTC. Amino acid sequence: CASSLTTGVSKNIQYF.